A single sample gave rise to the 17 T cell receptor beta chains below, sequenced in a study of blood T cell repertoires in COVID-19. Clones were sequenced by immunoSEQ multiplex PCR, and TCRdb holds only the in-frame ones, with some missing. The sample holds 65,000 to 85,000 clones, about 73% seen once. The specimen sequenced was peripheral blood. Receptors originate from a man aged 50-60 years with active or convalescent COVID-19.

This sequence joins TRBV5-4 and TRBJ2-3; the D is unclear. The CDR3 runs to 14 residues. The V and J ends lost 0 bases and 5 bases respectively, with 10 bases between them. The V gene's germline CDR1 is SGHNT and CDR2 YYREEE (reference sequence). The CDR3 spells CASSLGMRKDTQYF. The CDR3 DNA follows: TGTGCCAGCAGCTTGGGAATGCGGAAAGATACGCAGTATTTT.

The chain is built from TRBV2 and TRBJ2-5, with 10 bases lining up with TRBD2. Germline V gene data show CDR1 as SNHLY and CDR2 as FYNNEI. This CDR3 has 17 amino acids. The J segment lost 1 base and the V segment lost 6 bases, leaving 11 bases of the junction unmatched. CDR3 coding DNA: TGTGCCAGCAGCCTCACACCAGCGGGGGGGTCCCAAGAGACCCAGTACTTC. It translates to CASSLTPAGGSQETQYF.

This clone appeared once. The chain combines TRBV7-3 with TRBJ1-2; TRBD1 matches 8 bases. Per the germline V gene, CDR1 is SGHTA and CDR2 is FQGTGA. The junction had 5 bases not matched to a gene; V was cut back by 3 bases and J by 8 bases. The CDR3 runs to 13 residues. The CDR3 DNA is TGTGCCAGCAGCTTCCAGGGGGCGCGGGGCTACACCTTC. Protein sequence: CASSFQGARGYTF.

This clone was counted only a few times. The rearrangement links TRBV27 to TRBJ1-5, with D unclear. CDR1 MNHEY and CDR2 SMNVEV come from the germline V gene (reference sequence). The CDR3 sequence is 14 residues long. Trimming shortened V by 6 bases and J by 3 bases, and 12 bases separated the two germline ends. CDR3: CASSRRENNQPQHF. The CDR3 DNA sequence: TGTGCCAGCAGCCGACGGGAGAACAATCAGCCCCAGCATTTT.

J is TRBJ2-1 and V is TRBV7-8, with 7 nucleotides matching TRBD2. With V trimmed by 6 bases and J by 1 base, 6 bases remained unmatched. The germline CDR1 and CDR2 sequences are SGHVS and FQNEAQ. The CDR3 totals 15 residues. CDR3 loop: CASSQSGASYNEQFF. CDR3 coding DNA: TGTGCCAGCAGTCAAAGCGGGGCGTCCTACAATGAGCAGTTCTTC.

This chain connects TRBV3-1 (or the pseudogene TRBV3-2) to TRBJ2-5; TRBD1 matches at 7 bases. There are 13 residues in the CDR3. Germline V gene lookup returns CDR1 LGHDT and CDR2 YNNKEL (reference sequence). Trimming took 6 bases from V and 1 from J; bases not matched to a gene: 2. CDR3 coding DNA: TGTGCCAGCAGACACAGGGGCCAAGAGACCCAGTACTTC. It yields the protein CASRHRGQETQYF.

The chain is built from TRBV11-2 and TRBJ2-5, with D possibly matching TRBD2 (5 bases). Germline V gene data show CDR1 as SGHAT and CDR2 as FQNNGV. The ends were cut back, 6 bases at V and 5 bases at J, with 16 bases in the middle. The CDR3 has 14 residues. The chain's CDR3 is CASSPEAPGETQYF. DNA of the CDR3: TGTGCCAGCAGTCCAGAAGCTCCGGGGGAGACCCAGTACTTC. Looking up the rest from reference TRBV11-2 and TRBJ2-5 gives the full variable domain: EAGVAQSPRYKIIEKRQSVAFWCNPISGHATLYWYQQILGQGPKLLIQFQNNGVVDDSQLPKDRFSAERLKGVDSTLKIQPAKLEDSAVYLCASSPEAPGETQYFGPGTRLLVL.

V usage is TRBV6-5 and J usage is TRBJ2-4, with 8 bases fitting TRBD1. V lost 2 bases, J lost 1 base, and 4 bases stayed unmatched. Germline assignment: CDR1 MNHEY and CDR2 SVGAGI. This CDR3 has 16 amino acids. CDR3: CASSYDRDRAKNIQYF. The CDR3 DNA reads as TGTGCCAGCAGTTACGACCGGGACAGGGCCAAAAACATTCAGTACTTC.

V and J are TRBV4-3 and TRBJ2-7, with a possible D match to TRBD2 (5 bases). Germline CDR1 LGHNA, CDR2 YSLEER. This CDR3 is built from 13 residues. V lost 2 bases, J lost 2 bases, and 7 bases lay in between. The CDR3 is CASSQQRAYEQYF. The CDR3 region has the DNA TGCGCCAGCAGCCAACAGAGGGCCTACGAGCAGTACTTC.

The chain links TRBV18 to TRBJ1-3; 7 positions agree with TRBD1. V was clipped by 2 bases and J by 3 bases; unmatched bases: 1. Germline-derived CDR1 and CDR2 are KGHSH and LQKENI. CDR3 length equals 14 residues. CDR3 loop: CASSPGDSGNTIYF. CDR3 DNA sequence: TGTGCCAGCTCACCAGGGGACAGTGGAAACACCATATATTTT.

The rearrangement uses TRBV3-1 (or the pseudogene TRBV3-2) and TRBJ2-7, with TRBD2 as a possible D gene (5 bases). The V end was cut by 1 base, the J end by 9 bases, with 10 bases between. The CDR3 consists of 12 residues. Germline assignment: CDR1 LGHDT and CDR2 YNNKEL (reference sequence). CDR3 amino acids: CASSQAEGGQYF. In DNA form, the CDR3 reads TGTGCCAGCAGCCAAGCCGAAGGAGGGCAGTACTTC.

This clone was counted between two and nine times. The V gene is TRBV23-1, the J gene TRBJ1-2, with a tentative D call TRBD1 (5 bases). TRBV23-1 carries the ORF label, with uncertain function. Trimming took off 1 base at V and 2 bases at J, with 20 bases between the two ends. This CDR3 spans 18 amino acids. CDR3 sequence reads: CASSQYLPGRGPNYGYTF. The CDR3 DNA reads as TGCGCCAGCAGTCAATACCTGCCAGGGAGGGGACCAAACTATGGCTACACCTTC.

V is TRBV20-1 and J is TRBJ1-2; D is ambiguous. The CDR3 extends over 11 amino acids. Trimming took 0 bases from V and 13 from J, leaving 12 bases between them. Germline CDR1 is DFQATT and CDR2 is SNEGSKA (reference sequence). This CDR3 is CSAREGPSLTF. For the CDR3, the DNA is TGCAGTGCTAGAGAGGGCCCCTCACTCACCTTC.

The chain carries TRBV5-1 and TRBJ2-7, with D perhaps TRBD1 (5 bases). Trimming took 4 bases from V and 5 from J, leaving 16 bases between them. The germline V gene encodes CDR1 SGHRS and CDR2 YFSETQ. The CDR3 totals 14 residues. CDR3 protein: CASSRGSGSHEQYF. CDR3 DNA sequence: TGCGCCAGCAGCAGGGGATCTGGGTCCCACGAGCAGTACTTC.

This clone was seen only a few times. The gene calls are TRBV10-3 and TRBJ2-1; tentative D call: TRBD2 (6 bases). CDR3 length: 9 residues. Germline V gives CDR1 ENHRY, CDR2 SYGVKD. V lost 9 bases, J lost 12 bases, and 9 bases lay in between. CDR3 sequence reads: CAITLAQFF. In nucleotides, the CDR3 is TGTGCCATAACACTAGCGCAGTTCTTC.

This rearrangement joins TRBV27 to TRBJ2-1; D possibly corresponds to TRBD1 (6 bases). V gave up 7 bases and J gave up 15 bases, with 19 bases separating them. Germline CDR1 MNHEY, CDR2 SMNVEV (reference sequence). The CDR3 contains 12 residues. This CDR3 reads CASMMDSVLWFF. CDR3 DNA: TGTGCCAGCATGATGGACAGCGTCTTATGGTTCTTC.

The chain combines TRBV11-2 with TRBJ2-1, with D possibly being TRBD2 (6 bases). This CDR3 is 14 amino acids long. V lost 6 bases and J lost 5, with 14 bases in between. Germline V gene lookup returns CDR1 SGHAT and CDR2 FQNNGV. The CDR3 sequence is CASRTGVTNNEQFF. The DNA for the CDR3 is TGTGCCAGCAGGACGGGGGTAACGAACAATGAGCAGTTCTTC.